The clone carrying this T cell receptor beta chain was recorded a few times. The table came from immunoSEQ multiplex PCR; TCRdb's copy has only in-frame clones and leaves some out. This sample has around 10,000 clones, with roughly 29% found just once. This sample's treatment: randomized to nivolumab then ipilimumab (arm A) or the reverse (arm B). This entry comes from a study of sequential checkpoint blockade in melanoma. Trimming stripped 11 bases from V and 1 base from J, with 11 bases between. The CDR3 spans 13 residues. The V gene's germline CDR1 is SGHVT and CDR2 SQSDAQ. The chain couples TRBV7-4 to TRBJ2-2; no definite D call. The material sequenced was tumor tissue (inferred from file names), taken from a patient given nivolumab and ipilimumab in sequence. The clonotype originates from a human donor with melanoma. The chain's CDR3 is CAHGGRNTGELFF. The CDR3 DNA sequence: TGTGCCCACGGTGGGCGGAACACCGGGGAGCTGTTTTTT.